The T cell receptor (beta chain) under discussion was sequenced for a study of T cell responses to AZD1222 COVID-19 vaccine. Findings and limits, study-wide: After two AZD1222 doses, spike-specific TCR breadth and depth rose versus day 0. The donors showed a predominance of white British ancestry and of females, with possible underestimation of clonal diversity.

Clones were sequenced by immunoSEQ multiplex PCR, and TCRdb holds only the in-frame ones, with some missing. The top ten clones hold about 4.1% of a sample with about 140,000 clones, approximately 90% of them seen once. Samples with a second dose at about 4 or about 12 weeks were pooled together. As concerns this clone: Its antigen is not identified.

The sequences come from peripheral blood, collected 28 days after the second AZD1222 dose. This receptor was taken from an adult who received the AZD1222 COVID-19 vaccine.

For the CDR3, the DNA is TGTGCCAGCAGCACCCGACAGGGAAACACTGAAGCTTTCTTT. It specifies CASSTRQGNTEAFF. The J gene is TRBJ1-1, the V gene TRBV4-2, with 7 bases fitting TRBD1. The CDR3 is 14 residues long. The junction had 5 bases not matched to a gene; V was cut back by 5 bases and J by 2 bases. CDR1 and CDR2 (germline): LGHNA, YNFKEQ.